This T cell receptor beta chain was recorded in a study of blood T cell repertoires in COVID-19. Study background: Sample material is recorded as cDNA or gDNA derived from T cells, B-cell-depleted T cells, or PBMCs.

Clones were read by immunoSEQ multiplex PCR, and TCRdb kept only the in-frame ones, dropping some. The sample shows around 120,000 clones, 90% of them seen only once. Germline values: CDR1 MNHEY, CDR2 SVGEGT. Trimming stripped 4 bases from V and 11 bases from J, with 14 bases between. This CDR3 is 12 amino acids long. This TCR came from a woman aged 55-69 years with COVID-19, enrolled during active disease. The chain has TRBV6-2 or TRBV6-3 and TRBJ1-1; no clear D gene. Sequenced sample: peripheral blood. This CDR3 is CASSSLTGWAFF. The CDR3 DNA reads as TGTGCCAGCAGTTCATTGACGGGATGGGCTTTCTTT.